In this sample, the clone carrying this T cell receptor (beta chain) turned up once. Its antigen is unidentified. The CDR3 runs to 12 residues. Germline V CDR1 and CDR2: PRHDT, FYEKMQ (reference sequence). The V and J ends lost 5 bases and 6 bases respectively, with 8 bases between them. The data are from a study of molecular identifiers for immune sequencing clone quantification. Overall study findings and caveats: Underestimated sizes of highly expanded clones could result from identical TCR molecules that share a barcode. Beyond 20 RNA copies, clones held over 97% of effector molecules, compared with under 1% in naive cells.

One entry per CDR3 protein results from TCRdb running MiXCR on the PCR reads. The table has hundreds of thousands of distinct CDR3 sequences, 25% seen once. The chain couples TRBV13 to TRBJ2-1; D is unresolved. The sequence was obtained from a human donor in good health. Some libraries in this study had Jurkat cell RNA spiked in. Sequenced: naive CD8+ T cells from blood, with Jurkat cell RNA spiked in. The sample's subset: FACS-sorted CD8+CD4-CCR7+CD45RA+ naive T cells. In nucleotides, the CDR3 is TGTGCCAGCAGCAAGAGAAGCAATGAGCAGTTCTTC. This encodes CASSKRSNEQFF.